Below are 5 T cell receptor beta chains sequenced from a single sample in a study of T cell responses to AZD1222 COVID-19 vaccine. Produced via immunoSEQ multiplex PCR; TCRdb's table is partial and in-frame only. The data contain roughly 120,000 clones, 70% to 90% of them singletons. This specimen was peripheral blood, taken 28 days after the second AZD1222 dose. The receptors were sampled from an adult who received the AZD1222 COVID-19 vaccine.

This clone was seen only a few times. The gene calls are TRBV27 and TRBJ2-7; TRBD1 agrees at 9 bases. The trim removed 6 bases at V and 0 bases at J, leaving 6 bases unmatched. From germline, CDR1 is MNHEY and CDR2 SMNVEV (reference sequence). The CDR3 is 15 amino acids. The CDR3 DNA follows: TGTGCCAGCAGGGGGACAGGGCGTGCCTCCTACGAGCAGTACTTC. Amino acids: CASRGTGRASYEQYF.

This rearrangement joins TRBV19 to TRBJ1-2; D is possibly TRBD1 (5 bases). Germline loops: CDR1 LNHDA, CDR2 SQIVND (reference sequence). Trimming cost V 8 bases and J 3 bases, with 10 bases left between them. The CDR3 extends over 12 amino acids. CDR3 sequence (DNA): TGTGCCAGTGGACAATGGTACTATGGCTACACCTTC. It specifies CASGQWYYGYTF.

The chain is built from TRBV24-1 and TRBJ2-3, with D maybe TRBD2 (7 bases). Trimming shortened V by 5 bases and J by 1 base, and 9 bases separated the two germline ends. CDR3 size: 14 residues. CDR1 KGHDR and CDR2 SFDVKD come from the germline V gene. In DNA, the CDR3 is TGTGCCACCAGTGCGGGGGGCGGCACAGATACGCAGTATTTT. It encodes CATSAGGGTDTQYF.

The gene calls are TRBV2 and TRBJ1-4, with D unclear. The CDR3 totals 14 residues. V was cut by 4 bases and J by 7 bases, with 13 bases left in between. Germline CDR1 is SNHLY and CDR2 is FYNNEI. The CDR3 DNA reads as TGTGCCAGCAGTGTTCAAAATGCCGGTGAAAAACTGTTTTTT. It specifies CASSVQNAGEKLFF.

DNA for the CDR3: TGTGCCATCAGTGTCCGGGACGGCTCCTACGAGCAGTACTTC. Translation gives CAISVRDGSYEQYF. The chain uses TRBV10-3 and TRBJ2-7; D tentatively reads TRBD1 or TRBD2 (5 bases each). CDR1 ENHRY and CDR2 SYGVKD come from the germline V gene. V was clipped by 4 bases and J by 0 bases, with 10 bases between them. CDR3 length equals 14 residues.